The clone carrying this T cell receptor beta chain was picked up a small number of times. Through a sample-barcoded 5' primer and a J-beta primer mix, a second PCR was run for 7 to 11 cycles. In TCRdb, the 5' RACE reads were re-called with MiXCR into one record per CDR3 protein. The repertoire has 800,000 or so distinct CDR3 sequences, 25% of them found once; the top ten carry more than 3%. This sample stems from a study of blood T cells in healthy people across ages. CDR3 size: 18 residues. The trim removed 5 bases at V and 2 bases at J, leaving 6 bases unmatched. The germline V gene encodes CDR1 SGHTA and CDR2 FQGNSA. A further study also used this sample, focusing on T cells of mothers and their children.

The sample consisted of blood. The sequence came from a boy aged 10-17 years in good health. The chain couples TRBV7-2 to TRBJ2-1, with 16 bases fitting TRBD2. For the CDR3, the DNA is TGTGCCAGCAGCGGAGAGGGACTAGCGGGAGGGCCCTACAATGAGCAGTTCTTC. Translating gives CASSGEGLAGGPYNEQFF.